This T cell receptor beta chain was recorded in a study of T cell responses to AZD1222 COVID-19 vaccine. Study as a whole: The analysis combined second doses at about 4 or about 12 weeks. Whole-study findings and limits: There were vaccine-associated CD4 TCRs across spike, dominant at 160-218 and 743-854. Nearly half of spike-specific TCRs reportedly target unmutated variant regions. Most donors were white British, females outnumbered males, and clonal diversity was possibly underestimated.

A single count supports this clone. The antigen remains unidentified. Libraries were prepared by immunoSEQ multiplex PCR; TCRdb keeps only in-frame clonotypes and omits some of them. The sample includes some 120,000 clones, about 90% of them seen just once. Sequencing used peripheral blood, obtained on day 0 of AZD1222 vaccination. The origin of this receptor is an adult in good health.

CDR3 bases: TGTGCCAGCAGCCCGATGGTCACAGGGTGGAATTCACCCCTCCACTTT. Translation: CASSPMVTGWNSPLHF. The V gene is TRBV7-9, the J gene TRBJ1-6, with D possibly matching TRBD1 (6 bases). This CDR3 region has 16 residues. V was trimmed by 5 bases and J by 7 bases, leaving 18 bases between them. CDR1 SEHNR and CDR2 FQNEAQ come from the germline V gene (reference sequence).